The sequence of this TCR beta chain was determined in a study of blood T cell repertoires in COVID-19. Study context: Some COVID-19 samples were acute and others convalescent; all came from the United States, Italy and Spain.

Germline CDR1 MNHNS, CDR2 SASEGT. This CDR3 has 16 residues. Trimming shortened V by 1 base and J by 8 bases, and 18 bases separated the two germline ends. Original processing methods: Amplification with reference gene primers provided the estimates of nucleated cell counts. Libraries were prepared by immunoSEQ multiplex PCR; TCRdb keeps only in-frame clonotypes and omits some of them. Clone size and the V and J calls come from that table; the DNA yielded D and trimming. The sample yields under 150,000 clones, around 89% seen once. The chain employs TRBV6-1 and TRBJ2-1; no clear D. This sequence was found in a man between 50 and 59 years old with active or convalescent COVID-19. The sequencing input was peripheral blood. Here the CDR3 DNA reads TGTGCCAGCAGTGAAGTAGCCTCCCCTCCCTTGGATGAGCAGTTCTTC. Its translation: CASSEVASPPLDEQFF.